Listed below are T cell receptor beta chains from one sample, sequenced in a study of blood T cell repertoires in COVID-19. Sequenced by immunoSEQ multiplex PCR; TCRdb stores in-frame clones only, minus some. This repertoire shows 100,000 or so clones, approximately 72% found once; its top ten account for 19%. Source material: peripheral blood. The receptors come from a woman in her sixties or seventies with acute or convalescent COVID-19. Both conserved end residues are part of each CDR3. D genes are given only for firm matches. Rows may omit the clone size; those that give it use once, few, many or a size class.

>TRBV6-2/TRBV6-3|TRBD2|TRBJ2-1|16|NA
TGTGCCAGCAGTCGTCCGGGACTAGCGCGGTACAATGAGCAGTTCTTC
CASSRPGLARYNEQFF
>TRBV5-1|TRBD1|TRBJ1-1|15|NA
TGCGCCAGCAGCTCTTCGCGACAGGGGAACACTGAAGCTTTCTTT
CASSSSRQGNTEAFF
>TRBV2|NA|TRBJ2-2|15|NA
TGTGCCAGCAGTGGATCCGGGGCGAACACCGGGGAGCTGTTTTTT
CASSGSGANTGELFF
>TRBV6-5|TRBD1|TRBJ1-5|15|NA
TGTGCCAGCAGGGGGGGACAGGGAAGCAATCAGCCCCAGCATTTT
CASRGGQGSNQPQHF
>TRBV2|TRBD1|TRBJ2-4|15|NA
TGTGCCAGCAGTTATCTAGGACAGGGAGTCGGCATTCAGTACTTC
CASSYLGQGVGIQYF
>TRBV16|NA|TRBJ2-3|15|NA
TGTGCCAGCAGCCAATTGGCCCAGAGCACAGATACGCAGTATTTT
CASSQLAQSTDTQYF
>TRBV6-1|NA|TRBJ1-2|14|NA
TGTGCCAGCAGTGAAGGCCGTGGAGTCTCCGGCTACACCTTC
CASSEGRGVSGYTF
>TRBV19|TRBD2|TRBJ2-1|15|NA
TGTGCCAGTAGTCCGTCTAGCGGGTATTACAATGAGCAGTTCTTC
CASSPSSGYYNEQFF
>TRBV7-2|NA|TRBJ2-3|12|once
TGTGCCAGCAGCCCAGGTATAGATACGCAGTATTTT
CASSPGIDTQYF
>TRBV14|NA|TRBJ2-7|13|NA
TGTGCCAGCAGTGACTCGGTAGGGGTTCAAAAGCACTTC
CASSDSVGVQKHF
>TRBV28|NA|TRBJ1-6|16|NA
TGTGCCAGCAGTCTCGGGGATGGTCGCGGGTACACACCCCTCCACTTT
CASSLGDGRGYTPLHF
>TRBV19|NA|TRBJ1-5|13|NA
TGTGCCAGACCAACAGAGTTCAATCAGCCCCAGCATTTT
CARPTEFNQPQHF
>TRBV7-9|TRBD2|TRBJ2-3|17|NA
TGTGCCAGCAGCGCAAGGGGACTAGCGTGGAATGACGATACGCAGTATTTT
CASSARGLAWNDDTQYF
>TRBV20-1|NA|TRBJ2-3|11|many
TGCAGTGCCTCTAGCACAGATACGCAGTATTTT
CSASSTDTQYF
>TRBV5-1|NA|TRBJ2-5|12|NA
TGCGCCAGCAGCAATTCGGGGGAGACCCAGTACTTC
CASSNSGETQYF
>TRBV27|TRBD1|TRBJ1-5|14|NA
TGTGCCAGCAGGCTGACAGGGGGCGGTCAGCCCCAGCATTTT
CASRLTGGGQPQHF
>TRBV19|NA|TRBJ1-1|13|NA
TGTGCCACCAGACAGCGCATGAACACTGAAGCTTTCTTT
CATRQRMNTEAFF
>TRBV18|NA|TRBJ1-6|18|NA
TGTGCCAGCTCACCGGGGGGGGCGCCCAGCTCCTATAATTCACCCCTCCACTTT
CASSPGGAPSSYNSPLHF
>TRBV6-5|NA|TRBJ1-1|13|NA
TGTGCCAGCAGTTACTCAGAGGACACTGAAGCTTTCTTT
CASSYSEDTEAFF
>TRBV11-2|TRBD1|TRBJ2-1|14|few
TGTGCCAGCAGCTTGGGACAGGGATTAAATGAGCAGTTCTTC
CASSLGQGLNEQFF
>TRBV10-3|TRBD1|TRBJ1-6|15|few
TGTGCCATCAGCGCCGGGACAGGGGAACGGTCACCCCTCCACTTT
CAISAGTGERSPLHF
>TRBV10-3|TRBD2|TRBJ2-5|13|NA
TGTGCCATCAGGGCGGGGGGGAGAGAGACCCAGTACTTC
CAIRAGGRETQYF
>TRBV5-1|TRBD1|TRBJ1-1|16|NA
TGCGCCAGCAGCGCTACGACAGGGAACACTAACACTGAAGCTTTCTTT
CASSATTGNTNTEAFF
>TRBV24-1|TRBD2|TRBJ2-3|18|NA
TGTGCCACCAGTGATTTGCCCAGCGGGGCCCCGGGCCCAGATACGCAGTATTTT
CATSDLPSGAPGPDTQYF